This record concerns one T cell receptor (beta chain) sequence. Its specificity is not known. The CDR3 extends over 16 amino acids. Per the germline V gene, CDR1 is SGHNT and CDR2 is YENEEA. The entry originates in a study of T cells expressing NK-cell markers. Looking at the study overall: It was from sorted CD3+CD56+NKG2C+, CD3+CD56+NKG2C- and CD3+CD56-NKG2C+ T cells that TCR beta repertoires came.

TCR beta libraries carry UMIs added by 5'RACE template switching. After re-calling the 5' RACE reads, TCRdb lists one entry per CDR3 protein, DNA absent. The sample has fewer than 400,000 distinct CDR3 sequences; the top ten hold 4% to 6.5%. Study observations and caveats: HCMV specificity of the expanded NKG2C+ T cell clones stayed unclear. For about 6 donors, the dominant NKG2C+ clonotypes made up roughly 1.0-7.5% of their CD8+ T cells.

V is TRBV11-3 and J is TRBJ2-3; TCRdb lists TRBD2, though no DNA is available to test this call. The TCR originated in a man aged 18-70 years in good health. Sample: blood T cells: a sorted CD56 or NKG2C T cell subset, CD4+ or CD8+ T cells, or bulk PBMC T cells (not recorded which). The CDR3 sequence is CASSPGRLGTTDTQYF.